Shown below are 5 T cell receptor beta chains from a single sample sequenced in a study of OX40 agonist ivuxolimab in advanced cancers. Sequenced by immunoSEQ multiplex PCR; TCRdb stores in-frame clones only, minus some. The profile shows around 100,000 clones, 86% of them singletons. The sample in question was CD4+ or CD8+ T cells sorted from blood, obtained in a trial of the OX40 agonist ivuxolimab. The source is an adult with an advanced solid tumor such as melanoma, head and neck, liver or kidney cancer.

V gene TRBV7-9 combines with J gene TRBJ2-7; no clear D gene. The germline CDR1 and CDR2 sequences are SEHNR and FQNEAQ (reference sequence). CDR3 length: 15 amino acids. V lost 1 base and J 4 bases, leaving 14 bases between the germline ends. CDR3 residues: CASSLVASNAYEQYF. DNA of the CDR3: TGTGCCAGCAGCTTAGTCGCCAGCAACGCATACGAGCAGTACTTC.

This clone was recorded only once. The V and J genes are TRBV6-6 and TRBJ2-3; 13 nucleotides align to TRBD2. Trimming at V came to 6 bases and at J to 6 bases, leaving 3 bases not matched to a gene. The CDR3 is 14 amino acids. CDR1 is MNHNY, CDR2 SVGAGI, per germline (reference sequence). The CDR3 bases are TGTGCCAGCAGAACTAGCGGGGGGGCGGATACGCAGTATTTT. It yields the protein CASRTSGGADTQYF.

Points on this clone: An end of the junction does not agree with germline; a read error may underlie this. The gene calls are TRBV7-9 and TRBJ1-1; D is uncertain. Looked up from germline, CDR1 is SEHNR and CDR2 is FQNEAQ (reference sequence). CDR3 size: 12 residues. CDR3 in amino acids: CASSLDNSEAFF. The CDR3 DNA is TGTGCCAGCAGCTTAGATAACAGTGAAGCTTTCTTT. Drawing the rest from reference TRBV7-9 and TRBJ1-1, the complete variable domain is DTGVSQNPRHKITKRGQNVTFRCDPISEHNRLYWYRQTLGQGPEFLTYFQNEAQLEKSRLLSDRFSAERPKGSFSTLEIQRTEQGDSAMYLCASSLDNSEAFFGQGTRLTVV.

V and J are TRBV4-2 and TRBJ1-5; D remains unclear. In germline, CDR1 is LGHNA, CDR2 YNFKEQ. The CDR3 has 15 amino acids. Trimming took off 0 bases at V and 4 bases at J, with 10 bases between the two ends. Here the CDR3 DNA reads TGTGCCAGCAGCCAAGATAGTATGGCGAATCAGCCCCAGCATTTT. It encodes CASSQDSMANQPQHF.

The V call is TRBV10-1, the J call TRBJ2-7; 9 bases are shared with TRBD2. CDR3 length equals 14 residues. Germline lookup yields CDR1 WNHNN and CDR2 SYGVQD (reference sequence). The ends lost 0 bases at V and 6 bases at J; junction bases unmatched: 3. The CDR3 sequence: CASSESGGGGEQYF. In DNA form, the CDR3 reads TGCGCCAGCAGTGAGTCGGGCGGGGGGGGCGAGCAGTACTTC.